This T cell receptor (beta chain) was recorded in a study of cytomegalovirus exposure and HLA in healthy donors. General study findings and limits: A list of around 150 TCR beta chains associated with cytomegalovirus was given. A classifier reportedly called cytomegalovirus status with high sensitivity and specificity.

Notes on this clone: Its specificity is unknown.

Germline values: CDR1 MNHNY, CDR2 SVGAGI (reference sequence). The trim removed 8 bases at V and 1 base at J, leaving 5 bases unmatched. CDR3 length: 15 residues. Sequencing used immunoSEQ multiplex PCR; TCRdb keeps in-frame clones, though not all of them. Of about 86,000 clones listed, more than 85% are singletons. Sequencing was performed on PBMCs. The sequence was collected from a man younger than 35 in good health and CMV-seronegative. This sequence joins TRBV6-6 and TRBJ1-3, with 10 bases that match TRBD1. The CDR3 loop reads CASRDRGLSGNTIYF. As DNA, the CDR3 is TGTGCCAGCCGGGACAGGGGTCTATCTGGAAACACCATATATTTT.